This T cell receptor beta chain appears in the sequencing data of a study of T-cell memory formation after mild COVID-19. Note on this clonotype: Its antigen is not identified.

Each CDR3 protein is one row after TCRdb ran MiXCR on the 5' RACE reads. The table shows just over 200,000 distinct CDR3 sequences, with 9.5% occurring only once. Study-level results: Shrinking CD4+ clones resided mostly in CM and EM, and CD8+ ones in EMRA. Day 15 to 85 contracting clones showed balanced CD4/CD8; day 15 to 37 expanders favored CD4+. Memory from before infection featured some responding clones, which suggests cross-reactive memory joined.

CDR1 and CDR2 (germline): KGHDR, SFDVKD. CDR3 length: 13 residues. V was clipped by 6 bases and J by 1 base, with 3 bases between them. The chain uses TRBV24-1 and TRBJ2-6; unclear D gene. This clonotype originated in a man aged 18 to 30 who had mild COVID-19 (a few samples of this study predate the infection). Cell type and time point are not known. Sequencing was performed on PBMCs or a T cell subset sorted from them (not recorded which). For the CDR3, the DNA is TGTGCCACCAGTCAATCTGGGGCCAACGTCCTGACTTTC. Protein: CATSQSGANVLTF.